One and the same sample provided the 8 T cell receptor beta chains below, sequenced in a study of blood T cell repertoires in COVID-19 (dated by TCRdb to 2018 to 2020). Library preparation used the immunoSEQ multiplex PCR assay. TCRdb took this table from immuneACCESS and kept in-frame rearrangements with V and J called. Such tables lack part of the clones; where checked against another copy, unresolved V genes explain under half of the gap, and the rest is unexplained. The sample yields roughly 350,000 clones; around 87% were counted once. The ten top clones hold roughly 6.3% of the sample. Specimen: peripheral blood. The receptors derive from a woman in her 50s with COVID-19, enrolled during active disease.

The chain employs TRBV19 and TRBJ1-4; TRBD1 might be the D (5 bases). Germline assignment: CDR1 LNHDA and CDR2 SQIVND (reference sequence). The CDR3 runs to 13 residues. V was pared by 3 bases and J by 10 bases, with 12 bases between. The CDR3 sequence: CASSIGQRGKLFF. In DNA, the CDR3 is TGTGCCAGTAGTATTGGACAAAGGGGAAAACTGTTTTTT.

The chain employs TRBV5-4 and TRBJ1-1, with a weak D call TRBD1 (5 bases). V gave up 3 bases and J gave up 1 base, with 19 bases separating them. Germline V gene data show CDR1 as SGHNT and CDR2 as YYREEE (reference sequence). This CDR3 spans 17 amino acids. The CDR3 is CASSSREGRSKNTEAFF. DNA of the CDR3: TGTGCCAGCAGCTCCAGGGAGGGGCGATCGAAGAACACTGAAGCTTTCTTT.

The J gene is TRBJ1-1, the V gene TRBV11-2; D is perhaps TRBD1 (5 bases). The CDR3 totals 14 residues. CDR1 and CDR2 (germline): SGHAT, FQNNGV. Trimming took 3 bases from V and 6 from J, leaving 14 bases between them. This CDR3 reads CASSFRRGISEAFF. The DNA of the CDR3 is TGTGCCAGCAGCTTTAGGAGGGGCATCTCTGAAGCTTTCTTT.

V and J are TRBV30 and TRBJ2-4; possibly TRBD1 for D (6 bases). The CDR3 runs to 14 residues. Germline CDR1 is GTSNPN and CDR2 is SVGIG (reference sequence). The V end lost 1 base, the J end lost 6 bases, and 13 bases lay between the germline ends. The CDR3 region is CAWSGVTGTNIQYF. The CDR3, as DNA: TGTGCCTGGAGTGGGGTCACAGGGACAAACATTCAGTACTTC.

This rearrangement joins TRBV7-2 to TRBJ2-1; 7 bases are a match to TRBD1. The CDR3 consists of 14 residues. The germline V gene encodes CDR1 SGHTA and CDR2 FQGNSA. Trimming at V came to 3 bases and at J to 4 bases, leaving 3 bases not matched to a gene. The CDR3 region is CASSFQGQYNEQFF. CDR3 sequence (DNA): TGTGCCAGCAGCTTCCAGGGACAGTACAATGAGCAGTTCTTC.

This chain links TRBV27 with TRBJ2-3; 10 positions match TRBD2. Germline V gene sequence: CDR1 MNHEY, CDR2 SMNVEV (reference sequence). The CDR3 contains 14 residues. Trimming removed 6 bases from V and 9 bases from J; junction bases left unmatched: 9. CDR3 loop: CASREREGSGTQYF. The CDR3 DNA follows: TGTGCCAGCAGGGAGCGGGAGGGGTCCGGGACGCAGTATTTT.

The rearrangement joins TRBV20-1 to TRBJ2-7; the D gene is possibly TRBD2 (6 bases). Germline lookup yields CDR1 DFQATT and CDR2 SNEGSKA (reference sequence). The CDR3 spans 15 residues. With 3 bases removed from V and 3 bases from J, the gap between germline ends came to 18 bases. CDR3 protein: CSASNRDFTRYEQYF. The DNA for the CDR3 is TGCAGTGCTAGTAACCGGGACTTCACTCGCTACGAGCAGTACTTC.

The chain is built from TRBV2 and TRBJ1-5; D gene ambiguous. CDR3 length: 13 residues. Deletions cut 6 bases from V and 4 bases from J, with 10 bases between. Germline V gene sequence: CDR1 SNHLY, CDR2 FYNNEI. The CDR3 sequence is CASSSSHNQPQHF. CDR3 in DNA: TGTGCCAGCAGCAGTAGCCATAATCAGCCCCAGCATTTT.